These 24 T cell receptor beta chains were all obtained from the same sample, sequenced in a study of neurological immune-mediated disorders. Via MiXCR, TCRdb re-called the 5' RACE reads, giving one row per CDR3 protein. Here the sample spans around 28,000 distinct CDR3 sequences, more than 2% being singletons. Input material: PBMCs. Source of these receptors: a woman in her fifties or sixties with multiple sclerosis.

At least ten counts were recorded for this clonotype. The chain employs TRBV20-1 and TRBJ2-7; D ambiguous. There are 12 residues in the CDR3. Trimming stripped 3 bases from V and 1 base from J, with 7 bases between. Germline V gene lookup returns CDR1 DFQATT and CDR2 SNEGSKA (reference sequence). CDR3 loop: CSASSGSYEQYF. The DNA of the CDR3 is TGCAGTGCTAGTTCAGGTTCCTACGAGCAGTACTTC.

This clonotype was counted many times. This sequence joins TRBV5-6 and TRBJ2-7; D is undetermined. V shed 5 bases and J shed 2 bases, with 11 bases lying between them. The CDR3 consists of 13 residues. The germline V gene encodes CDR1 SGHDT and CDR2 YYEEEE. The CDR3 reads CASSFRTPYEQYF. In DNA form, the CDR3 reads TGTGCCAGCAGTTTTCGGACGCCCTACGAGCAGTACTTC.

This clonotype came up many times. CDR3 nucleotides: TGCAGTGCCCCAAGGACAAACGAAGCTTTCTTT. Translation: CSAPRTNEAFF. V and J are TRBV20-1 and TRBJ1-1, with a weak D call TRBD1 (5 bases). The CDR3 runs to 11 residues. Looked up from germline, CDR1 is DFQATT and CDR2 is SNEGSKA (reference sequence). V lost 6 bases and J 8 bases, leaving 13 bases between the germline ends.

This clonotype was counted ten times or more. The rearrangement uses TRBV11-1 and TRBJ2-7, with D perhaps matching TRBD1 (6 bases). CDR1 and CDR2 (germline): SGHAT, FQDESV (reference sequence). This CDR3 contains 14 residues. Trimming left V 3 bases short and J 4 bases short, with 13 bases between. In DNA, the CDR3 is TGTGCCAGCAGCTTGCTACAGGGAACTTACGAGCAGTACTTC. Protein product: CASSLLQGTYEQYF.

This clonotype turned up a few times. A much larger clone lies one base from this, so it may be a read error. The V and J genes are TRBV5-1 and TRBJ2-7; D may correspond to TRBD1 or TRBD2 (5 bases each). Germline V gene data show CDR1 as SGHRS and CDR2 as YFSETQ. V was trimmed by 6 bases and J by 7 bases, leaving 17 bases between them. This CDR3 is 13 amino acids long. DNA of the CDR3: TGCGCCAGCACCGGGACGGAGGCCCAAGAGCAGTACTTC. It encodes CASTGTEAQEQYF.

This clonotype has just a few counts. Germline and junction disagree at one end, which may indicate a read error. The CDR3 DNA sequence: TGTGCCAGCAGAGTAGGCCCGAGAGCTTTCTTT. It encodes CASRVGPRAFF. The chain employs TRBV9 and TRBJ1-1; D not certain. CDR3 length equals 11 residues. Looked up from germline, CDR1 is SGDLS and CDR2 is YYNGEE.

This chain joins TRBV11-3 and TRBJ2-6, with D possibly matching TRBD1 (7 bases). The V end lost 1 base, the J end lost 0 bases, and 19 bases lay between the germline ends. The CDR3 is 20 amino acids. The germline V gene has CDR1 SGHNT and CDR2 YENEEA. The CDR3 protein is CASSLVQGGWSLSGANVLTF. The DNA for the CDR3 is TGTGCCAGCAGCTTAGTGCAGGGGGGTTGGTCCCTCTCTGGGGCCAACGTCCTGACTTTC. Using reference TRBV11-3 and TRBJ2-6 for the parts outside the CDR3, the full variable domain is EAGVVQSPRYKIIEKKQPVAFWCNPISGHNTLYWYLQNLGQGPELLIRYENEEAVDDSQLPKDRFSAERLKGVDSTLKIQPAELGDSAVYLCASSLVQGGWSLSGANVLTFGAGSRLTVL.

This clonotype was seen many times. This sequence joins TRBV7-6 and TRBJ2-7; 11 bases match TRBD2. The length of the CDR3 is 15 residues. The germline V gene encodes CDR1 SGHVS and CDR2 FNYEAQ. Trimming cost V 5 bases and J 3 bases; bases outside gene matches: 6. Here the CDR3 reads CASSLTSGELYEQYF. The CDR3 DNA follows: TGTGCCAGCAGCCTGACTAGCGGGGAGCTCTACGAGCAGTACTTC. The full variable domain, with the rest looked up from reference TRBV7-6 and TRBJ2-7, is GAGVSQSPRYKVTKRGQDVALRCDPISGHVSLYWYRQALGQGPEFLTYFNYEAQQDKSGLPNDRFSAERPEGSISTLTIQRTEQRDSAMYRCASSLTSGELYEQYFGPGTRLTVT.

This clonotype was recorded at least ten times. CDR3 loop: CASRFAGDATEAFF. As DNA, the CDR3 is TGTGCCAGCAGATTCGCGGGAGACGCCACTGAAGCTTTCTTT. The rearrangement links TRBV12-3 or TRBV12-4 to TRBJ1-1, with D uncertain. The CDR3 is 14 residues long. Trimming shortened V by 6 bases and J by 4 bases, and 15 bases separated the two germline ends.

This clonotype was recorded at least ten times. The J gene is TRBJ2-4, the V gene TRBV20-1; either TRBD1 or TRBD2 may supply D (5 bases each). Trimming removed 0 bases at V and 6 bases at J, with 9 bases between. CDR3 length: 13 residues. The germline gives CDR1 DFQATT, CDR2 SNEGSKA (reference sequence). The CDR3 nucleotides read TGCAGTGCTAGAGATGGGACGGTAAACATTCAGTACTTC. Residues: CSARDGTVNIQYF.

This chain uses TRBV27 with TRBJ2-7; a possible D gene is TRBD2 (5 bases). Germline CDR1 and CDR2: MNHEY and SMNVEV (reference sequence). The CDR3 spans 15 residues. With 5 bases removed from V and 5 bases from J, the gap between germline ends came to 19 bases. The CDR3 here is CASSPPGVKRNEQYF. CDR3 in DNA: TGTGCCAGCAGTCCACCCGGGGTGAAGCGGAACGAGCAGTACTTC.

This clonotype appeared many times. The rearrangement links TRBV20-1 to TRBJ2-1; TRBD2 might be the D (5 bases). The CDR3 spans 13 residues. Trimming took 0 bases from V and 12 from J, leaving 15 bases between them. Germline V lookup: CDR1 DFQATT, CDR2 SNEGSKA (reference sequence). In DNA form, the CDR3 reads TGCAGTGCTAGAGATATGTCGGGGAATCGGCAGTTCTTC. As protein: CSARDMSGNRQFF.

This clonotype was recorded many times. This rearrangement joins TRBV5-1 to TRBJ2-1; TRBD1 matches 10 bases. With 2 bases clipped from V and 6 bases from J, the junction kept 11 bases outside the gene matches. Germline V lookup: CDR1 SGHRS, CDR2 YFSETQ. The CDR3 spans 17 residues. The CDR3 loop reads CASSFLGGTGDFNEQFF. The CDR3 DNA reads TGCGCCAGCAGCTTTTTAGGTGGGACAGGGGACTTCAATGAGCAGTTCTTC.

This clonotype was picked up many times. This chain's CDR3 is CASSAYRRAFF. The CDR3 DNA reads as TGTGCCAGCAGTGCGTATCGGAGAGCTTTCTTT. The chain uses TRBV25-1 and TRBJ1-1; D call uncertain. This CDR3 has 11 residues. CDR1 and CDR2 from the germline V gene are MGHDK and SYGVNS. V lost 4 bases, J lost 10 bases, and 10 bases lay in between.

This clonotype showed up many times. This chain links TRBV7-2 with TRBJ1-2; D call uncertain. The CDR3 is 14 residues long. Germline CDR1 reads SGHTA; CDR2 reads FQGNSA. V lost 5 bases and J 1 base, leaving 11 bases between the germline ends. CDR3 loop: CASSPGRINYGYTF. CDR3 in DNA: TGTGCCAGCAGCCCGGGCCGGATTAACTATGGCTACACCTTC.

A word on this clonotype: Since the CDR3 does not end with the conserved phenylalanine or tryptophan, this likely comes from a read error. No DNA is shown, since the ends of the CDR3 on it are uncertain; the CDR3 is the one TCRdb lists. The chain uses TRBV5-1 and TRBJ2-1; TRBD1, the D gene given by the table, was not confirmed from the DNA. The CDR3 spans 13 amino acids, including both terminal residues. In germline, CDR1 is SGHRS, CDR2 YFSETQ. The CDR3 here is CASSKQTGDEQFN.

The sample holds many counts of this clonotype. The chain has TRBV4-3 and TRBJ2-5; 9 bases line up with TRBD1. V was pared by 4 bases and J by 3 bases, with 6 bases of the junction left unmatched. The CDR3 contains 15 residues. The V gene's germline CDR1 is LGHNA and CDR2 YSLEER. The CDR3 nucleotides read TGCGCCAGCAGCCCATGGACAGGGGCGAAAGAGACCCAGTACTTC. Translating gives CASSPWTGAKETQYF.

This clonotype is termed medium-sized (0.01 to 0.1%). This rearrangement joins TRBV3-1 to TRBJ2-5, with 8 bases lining up with TRBD1. The length of the CDR3 is 13 residues. V lost 6 bases, J lost 5 bases, and 5 bases stayed unmatched. Germline CDR1 reads LGHDT; CDR2 reads YNNKEL (reference sequence). The CDR3 spells CASSGTGGETQYF. Here the CDR3 DNA reads TGTGCCAGCAGTGGGACAGGCGGGGAGACCCAGTACTTC.

In its sample, this clonotype was seen many times. The chain is built from TRBV12-3 or TRBV12-4 and TRBJ2-6; no clear D. Trimming took 7 bases from V and 4 from J, leaving 8 bases between them. This CDR3 has 13 amino acids. Here the CDR3 reads CASTGSGANVLTF. The CDR3 DNA reads TGTGCCAGCACAGGTTCCGGGGCCAACGTCCTGACTTTC.

This clonotype was counted only a few times. A much larger clone differs from this one at a single base, so this may be a read error. The chain is built from TRBV5-4 and TRBJ2-7; maybe TRBD2 (5 bases). Germline CDR1 reads SGHNT; CDR2 reads YYREEE (reference sequence). Trimming left V 4 bases short and J 7 bases short, with 18 bases between. The CDR3 length is 14 residues. In DNA, the CDR3 is TGTGCCAGCAGCGGGCGAGGGAGTTACGAAGAGCAGTACTTC. Translated: CASSGRGSYEEQYF. Full variable domain (missing parts from reference TRBV5-4 and TRBJ2-7): ETGVTQSPTHLIKTRGQQVTLRCSSQSGHNTVSWYQQALGQGPQFIFQYYREEENGRGNFPPRFSGLQFPNYSSELNVNALELDDSALYLCASSGRGSYEEQYFGPGTRLTVT.

Ten or more counts support this clonotype. V gene TRBV3-1 combines with J gene TRBJ1-1; D unclear. This CDR3 is built from 13 residues. Trimming cost V 4 bases and J 10 bases, with 16 bases left between them. CDR1 LGHDT and CDR2 YNNKEL come from the germline V gene (reference sequence). The CDR3 nucleotides are TGTGCCAGCAGCCCCCTGACTGCCCTGGGAGCTTTCTTT. Encoded protein: CASSPLTALGAFF.

The sample holds many counts of this clonotype. This sequence joins TRBV20-1 and TRBJ2-1; 7 bases agree with TRBD2. The V segment lost 5 bases and the J segment 7 bases; nucleotides outside the gene matches: 8. The CDR3 totals 13 residues. In germline, CDR1 is DFQATT, CDR2 SNEGSKA (reference sequence). DNA for the CDR3: TGCAGTGCTGGCGAGGGAGGGAGAAATGAGCAGTTCTTC. Residues: CSAGEGGRNEQFF.

This clonotype showed up many times. This chain uses TRBV12-3 or TRBV12-4 with TRBJ2-1; TRBD2 agrees at 7 bases. CDR3 length: 19 amino acids. V trimming: 7 bases; J trimming: 0 bases; junction bases outside the gene matches: 18. CDR3 sequence: CASTPAAMIGGSSYNEQFF. CDR3 DNA sequence: TGTGCCAGCACCCCCGCAGCCATGATAGGCGGGAGCTCCTACAATGAGCAGTTCTTC.

In this sample, this clonotype turned up many times. The gene calls are TRBV5-6 and TRBJ1-6, with D possibly matching TRBD1 (6 bases). V lost 4 bases and J lost 10, with 12 bases in between. Germline V lookup: CDR1 SGHDT, CDR2 YYEEEE. This CDR3 contains 13 residues. CDR3 loop: CASSPGVSSPLHF. The CDR3 nucleotides read TGTGCCAGCAGCCCAGGGGTAAGCTCACCCCTCCACTTT. Full variable domain (outside the CDR3, taken from reference TRBV5-6 and TRBJ1-6): DAGVTQSPTHLIKTRGQQVTLRCSPKSGHDTVSWYQQALGQGPQFIFQYYEEEERQRGNFPDRFSGHQFPNYSSELNVNALLLGDSALYLCASSPGVSSPLHFGNGTRLTVT.